Below are 8 T cell receptor beta chains sequenced from a single sample in a study of CD8 T cells in ankylosing spondylitis. MiXCR, run by TCRdb on the 5' RACE reads, gives a single entry per CDR3 protein. The sample consists of fewer than 200,000 distinct CDR3 sequences, approximately 18% of them appearing once. The sample taken for sequencing was blood, either unsorted or a sorted T cell fraction (not recorded which). The receptors originated from a male donor aged 10-35 years with ankylosing spondylitis or in good health (not recorded which).

This clonotype occurred many times. This chain uses TRBV4-1 with TRBJ1-6; D unresolved. Germline V gives CDR1 MGHRA, CDR2 YSYEKL. CDR3 size: 15 residues. V shed 1 base and J shed 8 bases, with 12 bases lying between them. CDR3 loop: CASSQARIGDSPLHF. The CDR3 DNA sequence: TGCGCCAGCAGCCAAGCACGGATTGGGGATTCACCCCTCCACTTT.

The sample holds many counts of this clonotype. This chain joins TRBV7-9 and TRBJ2-7, with D uncertain. The germline V gene has CDR1 SEHNR and CDR2 FQNEAQ (reference sequence). The CDR3 contains 13 residues. Trimming pared 4 bases from V and 2 bases from J, leaving 9 bases between. The CDR3 reads CASSWNAAYEQYF. The CDR3 coding sequence is TGTGCCAGCAGCTGGAATGCAGCCTACGAGCAGTACTTC. The full variable domain, completed using reference TRBV7-9 and TRBJ2-7, is DTGVSQNPRHKITKRGQNVTFRCDPISEHNRLYWYRQTLGQGPEFLTYFQNEAQLEKSRLLSDRFSAERPKGSFSTLEIQRTEQGDSAMYLCASSWNAAYEQYFGPGTRLTVT.

V usage is TRBV10-3 and J usage is TRBJ2-5; D is unclear. Trimming left V 0 bases short and J 4 bases short, with 6 bases between. Germline-derived CDR1 and CDR2 are ENHRY and SYGVKD. The CDR3 has 13 amino acids. This CDR3 is CAISESPRETQYF. In DNA form, the CDR3 reads TGTGCCATCAGTGAGTCTCCTCGAGAGACCCAGTACTTC.

V and J are TRBV7-9 and TRBJ2-7; D remains ambiguous. V was shortened by 3 bases and J by 3 bases, with 18 bases between the two germline ends. The CDR3 extends over 16 amino acids. The germline V gene encodes CDR1 SEHNR and CDR2 FQNEAQ (reference sequence). The CDR3 region has the DNA TGTGCCAGCAGCTTCTCACCGGAGTATGGGATCTACGAGCAGTACTTC. As protein: CASSFSPEYGIYEQYF.

The chain combines TRBV20-1 with TRBJ2-7; the D is unclear. Trimming took off 1 base at V and 0 bases at J, with 13 bases between the two ends. Germline V gene data show CDR1 as DFQATT and CDR2 as SNEGSKA (reference sequence). The CDR3 extends over 15 amino acids. CDR3 coding DNA: TGCAGTGCTAGAGTTCTCGGCAAAAGCTCCTACGAGCAGTACTTC. This sequence encodes CSARVLGKSSYEQYF.

This chain joins TRBV27 and TRBJ2-3; 12 positions match TRBD2. CDR1 MNHEY and CDR2 SMNVEV come from the germline V gene (reference sequence). V was clipped by 5 bases and J by 6 bases; unmatched bases: 9. The CDR3 consists of 16 residues. CDR3 nucleotide sequence: TGTGCCAGCAGTCCGGGACTAGCGGGCATTGAGGATACGCAGTATTTT. It encodes CASSPGLAGIEDTQYF.

CDR3 in DNA: TGTGCCAGCAGGGTTGACACGGGGACCGGGGCTGAAGCTTTCTTT. Translated: CASRVDTGTGAEAFF. J is TRBJ1-1 and V is TRBV2; TRBD1 is a possible D gene (5 bases). Germline V gene lookup returns CDR1 SNHLY and CDR2 FYNNEI. The germline V and J ends were trimmed by 6 bases and 6 bases, with 20 bases remaining between them. This CDR3 has 15 amino acids.

There are a few counts of this clonotype. The chain joins TRBV12-3 or TRBV12-4 to TRBJ1-4; a weak D match, TRBD1 (5 bases). This CDR3 region has 15 residues. V gave up 4 bases and J gave up 7 bases, with 16 bases separating them. In nucleotides, the CDR3 is TGTGCCAGCAGTTCAGGGACCACCGGTGGTGAAAAACTGTTTTTT. Its translation: CASSSGTTGGEKLFF.